This TCR beta chain derives from a study of tumor-infiltrating lymphocytes in primary liver carcinoma (TCRdb year 2017). Study-wide context: Between late 2015 and early 2016, five patients in China with histopathologically diagnosed primary liver carcinoma had their tumors surgically resected. Hepatocellular carcinoma (four) or combined HCC and intrahepatic cholangiocarcinoma (one) was present in the five patients, who were three men and two women aged 30 to 69 years. The five patients had tumors of stage T1-T3 N0M0, with maximum diameters ranging from 4.2 to 10 cm. Roughly 3.5 to 7.5 million productive TCRbeta reads were obtained per sample, and no significant difference in read depth was found between tissue types. Across five regions of each liver tumor, along with adjacent normal tissue and blood, the study brought together TCRbeta repertoire sequencing, expression microarrays and whole-exome sequencing. A total of some 35 specimens from 5 patients underwent TCRbeta repertoire sequencing, comprising approximately 25 tumor regions, 5 adjacent noncancerous liver tissues and 5 peripheral blood samples. Reproducibility between technical replicate repertoires was high, with correlation coefficients above 0.98 and mean shared-clone rates about 0.9. Points the paper makes about the study in general: Only the TCR beta chain was sequenced, which likely underestimates true repertoire diversity because unpaired alpha chains were not captured. Only five or six patients were included in the study, and the authors note that the findings should be validated in a larger study. Repertoire overlap was higher between tumor regions (mean around 35%) than tumor-adjacent (around 17%) or tumor-blood (approximately 15%) pairs, consistent with antigen-driven expansion. The top 250 clones accounted for a significantly greater share of the repertoire in tumors than in blood (p = 0.039). Bulk unsorted samples precluded comparing CD4+ and CD8+ T cell repertoires.

Starting from 450 to 500 ng total RNA, TCRbeta-specific cDNA was produced by reverse transcription with a constant-region primer and ProtoScript II reverse transcriptase. Construction of the TCRbeta libraries relied on three nested rounds of multiplex PCR, following a slightly modified ARM-PCR procedure. The first two PCR rounds used multiplex TRBV1-TRBV30 forward primers with a Cbeta reverse primer, each for approximately 9 cycles. Sample barcodes and Illumina adapters were added in a final 25-cycle PCR with Deep VentR polymerase. Before sequencing, amplicons of 200-500 bp were gel-purified using a QIAquick gel extraction kit. An Illumina HiSeq 2500 was used to sequence the TCRbeta amplicons with 250-bp paired-end reads. On the authors' methods: To recover full CDR3 sequences, reads were quality-trimmed using Trimmomatic v0.33 and paired reads were then merged using FLASH v1.2.11. MiGEC v1.2.1b assigned V, D and J germline segments to the rearranged TCRbeta sequences. Clonotype statistics, along with Shannon-Wiener diversity indices, were calculated using VDJtools v1.0.0. Except for diversity analysis, only each sample's 250 most abundant clonotypes were used in subsequent analyses to reduce sampling bias. TCRdb passed the public sequencing reads through fastp at Q25 and MiXCR, retaining productive beta sequences. Each CDR3 protein gets just one entry, which takes the most common genes and DNA from the rows behind it. The authors' filters were not applied to this entry. Counted in this sample were some 190,000 distinct CDR3 sequences; over 50% of them appeared once. Jointly, the top ten make up approximately 65% of the sample.

Trimming costs V 5 bases and J 7 bases, and their ends lie 18 bases apart. The CDR3 measures 15 amino acids from cysteine to phenylalanine. The only DNA kept is the CDR3, 45 bases in frame from the first base. Sequences SQVTM (CDR1) and ANQGSEA (CDR2) are obtained from the germline V gene. Blood RNA was extracted from unsorted whole blood using TRIzol reagent, and germline DNA was obtained with the DNeasy Blood & Tissue kit. At the time of sampling, the patients had chronic HBV infection and had not received any treatment. Before surgery, 3.5 to 4 milliliters of peripheral blood were drawn into K2EDTA tubes. Comment on this clonotype: What this receptor recognizes is not known. One base away lies a much larger clone, so this may be a sequencing read error.

The TCR comes from a man aged 35 to 55 with primary liver carcinoma and hepatitis B virus infection. The sequenced sample consisted of peripheral blood. This sequence uses TRBV29-1 and TRBJ1-6; the D gene is perhaps TRBD1, on 6 matching bases. The CDR3 region: CSVCQGSPMNSPLHF. The DNA sequence reads TGCAGCGTTTGTCAGGGGTCACCTATGAATTCACCCCTCCACTTT.